The rows below give T cell receptor beta chains drawn from one sample of a study of cytomegalovirus exposure and HLA in healthy donors. Libraries were prepared by immunoSEQ multiplex PCR; TCRdb keeps only in-frame clonotypes and omits some of them. The sample holds some 200,000 clones; around two thirds are singletons and the top ten take over 2.5%. The material sequenced was PBMCs. The receptors originated from a man aged 40-49 years in good health and CMV-seronegative. Each CDR3 is given with its conserved first and last residue. Each record gives: V gene, J gene, clone size, D gene, CDR3 DNA, CDR3 protein. The D gene is left open where the match is weak. Only some rows state a clone size, as once, few, many or a class for expanded clones.

>TRBV7-2|TRBJ2-7|NA|NA
TGTGCCAGCAGCTTAGAGACCTCTCCGCTAGTAGCCTACGAGCAGTACTTC
CASSLETSPLVAYEQYF
>TRBV11-2|TRBJ2-6|NA|NA
TGTGCCAGCAGCTTAGGCACCTGGGCCTCTGGGGCCAACGTCCTGACTTTC
CASSLGTWASGANVLTF
>TRBV4-1|TRBJ2-1|NA|TRBD1
TGCGCCAGCAGCCCCCCGACCGGGACAGGGGGTTTCGATGAGCAGTTCTTC
CASSPPTGTGGFDEQFF
>TRBV9|TRBJ1-4|NA|TRBD1
TGTGCCAGCAGCACCACAGGGGGCCCTAATGAAAAACTGTTTTTT
CASSTTGGPNEKLFF
>TRBV19|TRBJ1-3|NA|TRBD1
TGTGCCAGTAGGGACGTCGACAGGGGGCCTGGAAACACCATATATTTT
CASRDVDRGPGNTIYF
>TRBV5-4|TRBJ2-1|NA|NA
TGTGCCAGCAGCCTAGCCGATCGCTCCTACAATGAGCAGTTCTTC
CASSLADRSYNEQFF
>TRBV19|TRBJ1-5|few|NA
TGTGCCAGTAGTATTCTGGGAGATCAGCCCCAGCATTTT
CASSILGDQPQHF
>TRBV14|TRBJ2-6|NA|NA
TGTGCCAGCAGCCAACCCGGGGTAGGGATTCCTGGGGCCAACGTCCTGACTTTC
CASSQPGVGIPGANVLTF
>TRBV7-9|TRBJ1-1|few|TRBD1
TGTGCCAGCAGCTTACAGGGGGCCTCCGGTGGTGCTTTCTTT
CASSLQGASGGAFF
>TRBV25-1|TRBJ2-7|NA|TRBD2
TGTGCCAGCAGTCCTACTAGCGGGGGGGTTTACGAGCAGTACTTC
CASSPTSGGVYEQYF
>TRBV9|TRBJ2-2|NA|TRBD2
TGTGCCAGCAGCGTCCTAGCGGGAGGGCCCCCCGGGGAGCTGTTTTTT
CASSVLAGGPPGELFF
>TRBV4-2|TRBJ2-7|NA|TRBD2
TGTGCCAGCAGCCAAGAGTGGCTAGCGGGCGCCTACGAGCAGTACTTC
CASSQEWLAGAYEQYF
>TRBV7-6|TRBJ1-2|few|TRBD1
TGTGCCAGCAGCCCAGGGGGTCGGAGTTATGGCTACACCTTC
CASSPGGRSYGYTF
>TRBV5-1|TRBJ1-1|NA|NA
TGCGCCAGCCGCCTGCTGGAGGGGACTGGTGAAGCTTTCTTT
CASRLLEGTGEAFF
>TRBV7-9|TRBJ2-1|NA|TRBD2
TGTGCCAGCAGCCTTAGCGGGGGGTCCTACAATGAGCAGTTCTTC
CASSLSGGSYNEQFF
>TRBV5-5|TRBJ2-1|NA|NA
TGTGCCAGCAGCTTGAAGCTACCCTCCGGGGGTGAGCAGTTCTTC
CASSLKLPSGGEQFF
>TRBV4-1|TRBJ1-1|few|NA
TGCGCCAGCCGGGAGGGAGGGAGGACTGAAGCTTTCTTT
CASREGGRTEAFF
>TRBV5-6|TRBJ2-2|NA|NA
TGTGCCAGCAGGCAGGGGACAACGAACACCGGGGAGCTGTTTTTT
CASRQGTTNTGELFF
>TRBV5-1|TRBJ2-1|NA|NA
TGCGCCAGCGGTAGGGACAATACCTACAATGAGCAGTTCTTC
CASGRDNTYNEQFF
>TRBV27|TRBJ1-4|NA|NA
TGTGCCAGCAGTTCAAGCTGGGGGGCAACTAATGAAAAACTGTTTTTT
CASSSSWGATNEKLFF
>TRBV5-1|TRBJ2-1|NA|NA
TGCGCCAGCAGCTTGGACAGAAACAATGAGCAGTTCTTC
CASSLDRNNEQFF
>TRBV28|TRBJ1-2|NA|NA
TGTGCCAGCGGGGGGGTATGGGGCTACACCTTC
CASGGVWGYTF
>TRBV4-1|TRBJ2-2|NA|NA
TGCGCCAGCAGCCAAGAAACAGGGCAGACCGGGGAGCTGTTTTTT
CASSQETGQTGELFF
>TRBV4-1|TRBJ1-1|NA|NA
TGCGCCAGCAGCCAAGATGGGCCCCGGGGAGCTGGCACTGAAGCTTTCTTT
CASSQDGPRGAGTEAFF
>TRBV19|TRBJ1-4|NA|NA
TGTGCCAGTAGTCAGGTCTCGGCTAATGAAAAACTGTTTTTT
CASSQVSANEKLFF
>TRBV25-1|TRBJ1-2|NA|NA
TGTGCCAGCAGCCCATCGGGGACTCATCCTAACTATGGCTACACCTTC
CASSPSGTHPNYGYTF
>TRBV5-6|TRBJ1-6|NA|NA
TGTGCCAGCAACACACAGGGTTTGGGGAATTCACCCCTCCACTTT
CASNTQGLGNSPLHF
>TRBV7-9|TRBJ1-2|NA|NA
TGTTCCAGCAGCTCTACTGAGGGAAGTGGCTACACCTTC
CSSSSTEGSGYTF
>TRBV9|TRBJ2-4|NA|NA
TGTGCCAGCAGCGTAGCCACGGCCCTGCAGGGGTTGGGCATTCAGTACTTC
CASSVATALQGLGIQYF
>TRBV5-1|TRBJ2-7|NA|TRBD2
TGCGCCAGCAGCTCTAGCGGGGGGGGCCCCTTCGAGCAGTACTTC
CASSSSGGGPFEQYF
>TRBV2|TRBJ1-1|NA|NA
TGTGCCAGCGAAGGGGCAGGGGCCGGAGCTTTCTTT
CASEGAGAGAFF
>TRBV7-8|TRBJ2-5|few|TRBD2
TGTGCCAGCAGACCAGCAACTAGCGGACAAGAGACCCAGTACTTC
CASRPATSGQETQYF
>TRBV7-9|TRBJ1-3|NA|TRBD1
TGTGCCAGCAGCCTAAACACAGGGGGCTCTGGAAACACCATATATTTT
CASSLNTGGSGNTIYF
>TRBV27|TRBJ2-3|NA|TRBD1
TGTGCCAGCACCAAACAGGGGAGTTTCGCAGATACGCAGTATTTT
CASTKQGSFADTQYF
>TRBV20-1|TRBJ2-7|few|NA
TGCAGAACGGGACGAGCGGGCGAGCAGTACTTC
CRTGRAGEQYF
>TRBV11-3|TRBJ1-5|NA|TRBD1
TGTGCCAGCAGCTTTGAGGGGACAGGGGGCCGTACGAGCAATCAGCCCCAGCATTTT
CASSFEGTGGRTSNQPQHF
>TRBV6-5|TRBJ2-5|NA|TRBD1
TGTGCCAGCAGTTCTGTGACAGGGGGCAGGGAGACCCAGTACTTC
CASSSVTGGRETQYF
>TRBV23-1|TRBJ1-1|few|NA
TGCGCCAGCAGCCCCGAGGGAAGGGACACTGAAGCTTTCTTT
CASSPEGRDTEAFF
>TRBV6-5|TRBJ1-1|few|TRBD1
TGTGCCAGCAGCAGCGGACAGGCTGAAGCTTTCTTT
CASSSGQAEAFF
>TRBV9|TRBJ1-6|NA|NA
TGTGCCAGCAGCGTAGGGGGGGGTTCACCCCTCCACTTT
CASSVGGGSPLHF
>TRBV19|TRBJ1-5|NA|TRBD1
TGTGCCAGTAGATTTTCTGGACAGGGAGGCAATCAGCCCCAGCATTTT
CASRFSGQGGNQPQHF